This TCR beta chain was identified in a study of T cell responses to AZD1222 COVID-19 vaccine. Study-wide findings and caveats: Spike-specific TCR breadth and depth went up after people got two AZD1222 doses. Seropositive at baseline were only a handful of AZD1222 recipients. There were mostly white British donors and more females than males, and clonal diversity was possibly underestimated. Scientists sampled the repertoires only once the peak T cell response had passed.

Measured with immunoSEQ multiplex PCR; TCRdb has only the in-frame clones, and not every one. The data show more than 150,000 clones, with approximately 94% seen just once and 1.5% to 2% held by the top ten. Remarks on this clone: What it binds is unknown.

V was clipped by 6 bases and J by 4 bases; unmatched bases: 7. Germline CDR1 and CDR2: LGHDT and YNNKEL (reference sequence). This CDR3 contains 14 residues. J is TRBJ1-2 and V is TRBV3-1 (or the pseudogene TRBV3-2), with 8 bases identical to TRBD1. The material sequenced was peripheral blood, taken 28 days after the second AZD1222 dose. This receptor was identified in an adult who received the AZD1222 COVID-19 vaccine. CDR3 sequence (DNA): TGTGCCAGCAGACCACAGGGGGTCGTCTATGGCTACACCTTC. Translating gives CASRPQGVVYGYTF.